Sequencing of this T cell receptor (beta chain) was carried out in a study of vaccination and CD4 T cells after COVID-19. Study-wide context: SARS-CoV-2, HCoV-NL63, HCoV-OC43 and HCoV-229E supplied the overlapping spike peptides used to stimulate cells.

The CDR3 consists of 15 residues. Trimming cost V 5 bases and J 1 base; bases outside gene matches: 6. CDR1 SGHTA and CDR2 FQGNSA come from the germline V gene. Oncomine TCR Beta short-read sequencing was applied to DNA from cultured CD4+ T cells. One entry per CDR3 protein results from TCRdb running MiXCR on the PCR reads. The data contain approximately 12,000 distinct CDR3 sequences, almost 65% of them singletons. Remarks on this clonotype: Its specificity is not known.

Treatment here: approximately 11-day PBMC culture with coronavirus spike peptide pools or control peptides (ViraFEST assay). These CD4+ T cells came from roughly nine-day cultures by negative selection. The chain employs TRBV7-2 and TRBJ2-7, with 9 positions matching TRBD1. The TCR was taken from a human donor who had recovered from COVID-19. Input material: CD4+ T cells from blood, cultured in vitro. The DNA for the CDR3 is TGTGCCAGCAGCATCGAGGGACAGGGTTCCTACGAGCAGTACTTC. This sequence encodes CASSIEGQGSYEQYF. Drawing the rest from reference TRBV7-2 and TRBJ2-7, the complete variable domain is GAGVSQSPSNKVTEKGKDVELRCDPISGHTALYWYRQSLGQGLEFLIYFQGNSAPDKSGLPSDRFSAERTGGSVSTLTIQRTQQEDSAVYLCASSIEGQGSYEQYFGPGTRLTVT.